Presented here are 26 T cell receptor beta chains from one specimen sequenced in a study of T cells in localized non-small cell lung cancer. Sequencing used immunoSEQ multiplex PCR; TCRdb keeps in-frame clones, though not all of them. The data hold 2,000 to 2,500 clones, with roughly 20% observed a single time. Source: lung tumor tissue, taken before any cancer treatment. The receptors here all came from a male donor older than 55 with stage I lung adenocarcinoma.

The sample holds a few counts of this clone. The chain has TRBV28 and TRBJ2-7, with a possible D match to TRBD1 (6 bases). Germline values: CDR1 MDHEN, CDR2 SYDVKM. The CDR3 loop spans 15 amino acids. V lost 8 bases and J lost 4, with 21 bases in between. The DNA for the CDR3 is TGTGCCAGCGGGCGACAGGTTAATTTTGGATACGAGCAGTACTTC. This gives the protein CASGRQVNFGYEQYF. Based on the CDR3 plus reference TRBV28 and TRBJ2-7, the full variable domain is DVKVTQSSRYLVKRTGEKVFLECVQDMDHENMFWYRQDPGLGLRLIYFSYDVKMKEKGDIPEGYSVSREKKERFSLILESASTNQTSMYLCASGRQVNFGYEQYFGPGTRLTVT.

CDR3 DNA: TGCAGCGTTGACGCCATGGGTTTGAATGAGCAGTTCTTC. This sequence encodes CSVDAMGLNEQFF. The chain uses TRBV29-1 and TRBJ2-1; D gene uncertain. V lost 3 bases, J lost 7 bases, and 13 bases lay in between. CDR1 is SQVTM, CDR2 ANQGSEA, per germline. The CDR3 has 13 amino acids.

The chain is built from TRBV19 and TRBJ2-3; TRBD2 agrees at 7 bases. This CDR3 spans 15 amino acids. The germline V gene encodes CDR1 LNHDA and CDR2 SQIVND (reference sequence). J lost 4 bases, V lost 5 bases, and 9 bases had no gene match. DNA for the CDR3: TGTGCCAGTAGTTCCGCGGGGGAGCGTGCAGATACGCAGTATTTT. Translated, it gives CASSSAGERADTQYF.

This clone was seen more than once but under ten times. The chain links TRBV6-8 to TRBJ2-2; the match to TRBD2 covers 8 bases. CDR1 MNHGY and CDR2 SAAAGT come from the germline V gene. The J segment lost 2 bases and the V segment lost 0 bases, leaving 2 bases of the junction unmatched. CDR3 length equals 16 residues. Here the CDR3 DNA reads TGTGCCAGCAGTTACTCGGTAGCGGGAAACACCGGGGAGCTGTTTTTT. Residues: CASSYSVAGNTGELFF.

This clone is deemed large. This chain joins TRBV9 and TRBJ2-7; TRBD1 might be the D (5 bases). The CDR3 has 15 amino acids. CDR1 and CDR2 (germline): SGDLS, YYNGEE. Trimming took off 5 bases at V and 5 bases at J, with 20 bases between the two ends. CDR3 residues: CASSEGVLKSHEQYF. DNA for the CDR3: TGTGCCAGCAGTGAAGGGGTCCTTAAAAGCCACGAGCAGTACTTC.

The chain has TRBV19 and TRBJ1-2; D perhaps matches TRBD1 (5 bases). CDR1 LNHDA and CDR2 SQIVND come from the germline V gene (reference sequence). The CDR3 has 14 residues. Trimming removed 5 bases at V and 4 bases at J, with 14 bases between. The CDR3 here is CASSPEGLLYGYTF. The DNA for the CDR3 is TGTGCCAGTAGTCCTGAGGGGCTCCTCTATGGCTACACCTTC.

This clone was seen a few times. The chain combines TRBV11-3 with TRBJ2-2; 13 nucleotides agree with TRBD2. V lost 5 bases and J lost 7; bases outside the gene matches: 7. Germline values: CDR1 SGHNT, CDR2 YENEEA. This CDR3 has 16 residues. DNA of the CDR3: TGTGCCAGCAGCCAAGGGACTAGCGGGGAGGTCGGGGAGCTGTTTTTT. Its translation is CASSQGTSGEVGELFF.

This clone was detected a few times. J is TRBJ1-1 and V is TRBV19; 7 nucleotides line up with TRBD1. The V gene end was trimmed by 5 bases and the J gene end by 7 bases; junction bases not matched to a gene: 10. This CDR3 is 14 amino acids long. Germline CDR1 reads LNHDA; CDR2 reads SQIVND (reference sequence). The chain's CDR3 is CASSWAGGMNEAFF. CDR3 DNA: TGTGCCAGTAGTTGGGCAGGGGGGATGAATGAAGCTTTCTTT.

This clone was observed a handful of times. The CDR3 nucleotides are TGTGCCAGTAGTGGGCCGGGACAGCTAAACTATGGCTACACCTTC. This encodes CASSGPGQLNYGYTF. The chain uses TRBV19 and TRBJ1-2, with TRBD1 identical over 7 bases. Trimming removed 5 bases from V and 2 bases from J; junction bases left unmatched: 8. Germline V gene lookup returns CDR1 LNHDA and CDR2 SQIVND (reference sequence). This CDR3 spans 15 amino acids.

This clone was detected only a few times. The chain recombines TRBV6-8 with TRBJ1-1; the match to TRBD1 covers 7 bases. CDR1 is MNHGY and CDR2 is SAAAGT in the germline V gene. The CDR3 spans 14 residues. Trimming took 6 bases from V and 0 from J; bases not matched to a gene: 4. Written as DNA, the CDR3 is TGTGCCAGCAGGGAACAGGGGTTGAACACTGAAGCTTTCTTT. Amino acid sequence: CASREQGLNTEAFF.

The rearrangement joins TRBV30 to TRBJ1-1; tentative D call: TRBD1 (5 bases). V lost 5 bases and J lost 8, with 12 bases in between. This CDR3 is 11 amino acids long. Germline V gene data show CDR1 as GTSNPN and CDR2 as SVGIG (reference sequence). The CDR3 region is CAWAPGVEAFF. DNA of the CDR3: TGTGCCTGGGCTCCGGGGGTGGAAGCTTTCTTT.

This clone ranks as medium-sized. V and J are TRBV11-3 and TRBJ2-7, with D perhaps matching TRBD1 (7 bases). V lost 5 bases and J lost 2, with 19 bases in between. In germline, CDR1 is SGHNT, CDR2 YENEEA. This CDR3 has 16 residues. As DNA, the CDR3 is TGTGCCAGCAGCCTTAGAACCGACAGGGAGGCCTACGAGCAGTACTTC. Translating it yields CASSLRTDREAYEQYF.

The chain couples TRBV19 to TRBJ1-2; 8 bases align to TRBD1. This CDR3 spans 15 amino acids. CDR1 is LNHDA and CDR2 is SQIVND in the germline V gene (reference sequence). V shed 5 bases and J 4 bases; nucleotides not matched to a gene: 9. CDR3 DNA sequence: TGTGCCAGTAGTCCAAAGACAGGGGTCGTCTATGGCTACACCTTC. Translating it yields CASSPKTGVVYGYTF.

The V gene is TRBV15, the J gene TRBJ2-1; maybe TRBD2 (7 bases). With 6 bases removed from V and 3 bases from J, the gap between germline ends came to 12 bases. Per the germline V gene, CDR1 is LNHNV and CDR2 is YYDKDF (reference sequence). The CDR3 is made up of 14 amino acids. CDR3 sequence reads: CATSTGGNYNEQFF. The CDR3 DNA follows: TGTGCCACCAGTACGGGGGGCAACTACAATGAGCAGTTCTTC.

This clone has a handful of counts. The chain combines TRBV11-3 with TRBJ1-1; TRBD1 might be the D (6 bases). This CDR3 contains 15 residues. V lost 6 bases to trimming and J lost 4 bases, with 18 bases between them. From germline, CDR1 is SGHNT and CDR2 YENEEA. CDR3 in amino acids: CASRRKGESVTEAFF. The DNA of the CDR3 is TGTGCCAGCAGGAGAAAGGGGGAATCGGTCACTGAAGCTTTCTTT.

V usage is TRBV30 and J usage is TRBJ1-2; D not certain. The CDR3 runs to 13 residues. V lost 0 bases to trimming and J lost 4 bases, with 9 bases between them. The germline CDR1 and CDR2 sequences are GTSNPN and SVGIG (reference sequence). The CDR3 region has the DNA TGTGCCTGGAGTGTGTCGCCCGTCTATGGCTACACCTTC. The encoded protein is CAWSVSPVYGYTF.

The genes are TRBV9 and TRBJ2-7; the D is unclear. Germline CDR1 SGDLS, CDR2 YYNGEE. This CDR3 is 12 amino acids long. Trimming cost V 3 bases and J 3 bases, with 7 bases left between them. The CDR3 protein is CASSEMDYEQYF. For the CDR3, the DNA is TGTGCCAGCAGCGAAATGGACTACGAGCAGTACTTC.

In its sample, this clone was seen a few times. The V call is TRBV6-8, the J call TRBJ2-3; D is perhaps TRBD1 or TRBD2 (6 bases each). V gave up 5 bases and J gave up 2 bases, with 14 bases separating them. This CDR3 has 15 amino acids. Germline V CDR1 and CDR2: MNHGY, SAAAGT. The CDR3: CASSDGGLLTDTQYF. In nucleotides, the CDR3 is TGTGCCAGCAGTGACGGGGGCCTCCTCACAGATACGCAGTATTTT.

This chain's CDR3 is CASRTGLAGISTGELFF. CDR3 nucleotide sequence: TGTGCCAGCAGGACCGGACTAGCGGGAATCTCCACCGGGGAGCTGTTTTTT. This chain joins TRBV6-8 and TRBJ2-2; TRBD2 aligns across 12 bases. Germline V gene data show CDR1 as MNHGY and CDR2 as SAAAGT. The J segment lost 4 bases and the V segment lost 6 bases, leaving 9 bases of the junction unmatched. The CDR3 extends over 17 amino acids.

In DNA form, the CDR3 reads TGCGCCAGCAGCCAAGACAGGGCTCTAAACATTCAGTACTTC. It encodes CASSQDRALNIQYF. This sequence joins TRBV4-1 and TRBJ2-4, with a weak D call TRBD1 (5 bases). Germline-derived CDR1 and CDR2 are MGHRA and YSYEKL. Trimming removed 0 bases from V and 6 bases from J, with 9 bases in between. There are 14 residues in the CDR3.

This clone was counted between two and nine times. The chain combines TRBV11-3 with TRBJ2-1, with 9 bases identical to TRBD2. Germline V gene lookup returns CDR1 SGHNT and CDR2 YENEEA. CDR3 length equals 15 residues. Trimming took 1 base from V and 8 from J; bases not matched to a gene: 6. CDR3 sequence reads: CASSLGAGGGDEQFF. CDR3 sequence (DNA): TGTGCCAGCAGCTTAGGGGCGGGAGGGGGAGATGAGCAGTTCTTC.

This clone showed up many times. The chain combines TRBV11-3 with TRBJ1-5, with 7 nucleotides matching TRBD1. The length of the CDR3 is 14 residues. The V segment lost 3 bases and the J segment 4 bases; nucleotides outside the gene matches: 3. Per germline, CDR1 SGHNT and CDR2 YENEEA. DNA of the CDR3: TGTGCCAGCAGCTTGGGCAGGGGGAATCAGCCCCAGCATTTT. Encoded protein: CASSLGRGNQPQHF.

The chain combines TRBV9 with TRBJ1-1; no firm D call. The CDR3 totals 15 residues. V lost 0 bases to trimming and J lost 3 bases, with 12 bases between them. CDR1 is SGDLS and CDR2 is YYNGEE in the germline V gene. CDR3 sequence (DNA): TGTGCCAGCAGCGTAGGGGGTGGATCCGACACTGAAGCTTTCTTT. Translation gives CASSVGGGSDTEAFF.

This clone was counted a few times. The V call is TRBV9, the J call TRBJ2-3; 11 bases agree with TRBD2. The V and J ends lost 1 base and 0 bases, in that order; junction bases with no gene match: 7. This CDR3 spans 18 amino acids. The germline V gene encodes CDR1 SGDLS and CDR2 YYNGEE. Here the CDR3 DNA reads TGTGCCAGCAGCGTAAGCGGGCTAGCGGGGGGAAGCACAGATACGCAGTATTTT. It encodes CASSVSGLAGGSTDTQYF.

Within the sample, this clone is hyperexpanded. The chain has TRBV4-1 and TRBJ2-2; no definite D call. In germline, CDR1 is MGHRA, CDR2 YSYEKL. V lost 0 bases and J 6 bases, leaving 14 bases between the germline ends. The CDR3 is 16 amino acids. The CDR3 nucleotides are TGCGCCAGCAGCCAAGATCTCGACGCTCACCCCGGGGAGCTGTTTTTT. It translates to CASSQDLDAHPGELFF.

The CDR3 DNA is TGTGCCAGCAGCTTAAGGCCAAACCAAGGGGGGGTCTACGGTGGCTACACCTTC. This sequence encodes CASSLRPNQGGVYGGYTF. The rearrangement uses TRBV11-3 and TRBJ1-2; possible D gene TRBD1, 6 bases. Germline CDR1 SGHNT, CDR2 YENEEA. There are 18 residues in the CDR3. V lost 2 bases to trimming and J lost 7 bases, with 26 bases between them.